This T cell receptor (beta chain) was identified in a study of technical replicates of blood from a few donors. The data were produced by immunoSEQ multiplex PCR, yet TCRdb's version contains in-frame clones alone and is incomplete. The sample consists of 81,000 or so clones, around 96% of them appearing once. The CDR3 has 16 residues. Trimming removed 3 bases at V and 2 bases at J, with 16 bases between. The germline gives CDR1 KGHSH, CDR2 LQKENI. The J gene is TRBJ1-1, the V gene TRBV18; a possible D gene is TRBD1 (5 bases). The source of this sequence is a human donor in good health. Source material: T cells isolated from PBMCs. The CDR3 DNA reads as TGTGCCAGCTCACCTCAACTAACAGGAGAAAACACTGAAGCTTTCTTT. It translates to CASSPQLTGENTEAFF.